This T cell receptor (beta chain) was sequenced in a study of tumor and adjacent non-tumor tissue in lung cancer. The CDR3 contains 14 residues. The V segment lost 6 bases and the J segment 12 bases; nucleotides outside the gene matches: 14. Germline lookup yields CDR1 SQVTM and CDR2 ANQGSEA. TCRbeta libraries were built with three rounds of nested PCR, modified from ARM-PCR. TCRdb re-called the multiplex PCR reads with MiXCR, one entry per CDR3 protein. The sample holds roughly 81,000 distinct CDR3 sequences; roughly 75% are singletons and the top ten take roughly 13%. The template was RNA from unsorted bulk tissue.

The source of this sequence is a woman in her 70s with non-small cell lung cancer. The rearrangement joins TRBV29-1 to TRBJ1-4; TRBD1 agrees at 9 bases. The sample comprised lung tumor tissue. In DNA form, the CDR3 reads TGCAGCGTCAGACAGGGGGGGACTAATGGAGAACTGTTTTTT. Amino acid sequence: CSVRQGGTNGELFF.